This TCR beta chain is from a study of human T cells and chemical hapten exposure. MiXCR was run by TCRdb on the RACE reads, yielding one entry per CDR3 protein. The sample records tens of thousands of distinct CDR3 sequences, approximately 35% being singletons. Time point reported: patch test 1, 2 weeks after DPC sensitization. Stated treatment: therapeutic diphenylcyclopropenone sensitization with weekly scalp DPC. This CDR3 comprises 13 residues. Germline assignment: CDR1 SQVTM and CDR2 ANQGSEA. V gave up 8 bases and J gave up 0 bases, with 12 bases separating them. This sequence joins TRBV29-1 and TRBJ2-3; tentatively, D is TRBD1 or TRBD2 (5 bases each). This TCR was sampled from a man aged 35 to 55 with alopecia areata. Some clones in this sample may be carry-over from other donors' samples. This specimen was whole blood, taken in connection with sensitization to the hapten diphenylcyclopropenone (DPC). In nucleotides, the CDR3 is TGCAGCACTACTTGGGGGAGCACAGATACGCAGTATTTT. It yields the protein CSTTWGSTDTQYF.